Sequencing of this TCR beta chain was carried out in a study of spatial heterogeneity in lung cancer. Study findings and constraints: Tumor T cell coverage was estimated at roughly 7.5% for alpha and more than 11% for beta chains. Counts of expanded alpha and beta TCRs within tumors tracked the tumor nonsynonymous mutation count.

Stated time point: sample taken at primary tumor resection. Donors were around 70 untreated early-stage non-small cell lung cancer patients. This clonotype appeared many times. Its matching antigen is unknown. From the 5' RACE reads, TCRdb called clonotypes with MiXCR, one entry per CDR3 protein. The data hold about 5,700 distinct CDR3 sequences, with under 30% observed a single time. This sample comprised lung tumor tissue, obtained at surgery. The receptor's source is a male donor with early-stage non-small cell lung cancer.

The CDR3 region is CASSLAQAANTGELFF. In DNA, the CDR3 is TGCGCCAGCAGCTTGGCCCAGGCAGCAAACACCGGGGAGCTGTTTTTT. The V and J genes are TRBV5-1 and TRBJ2-2; D is unresolved. The CDR3 has 16 amino acids. The germline V gene encodes CDR1 SGHRS and CDR2 YFSETQ. Trimming took 0 bases from V and 2 from J, leaving 11 bases between them.